The following is a T cell receptor (beta chain) sequence with its context. What it recognizes is unknown. The germline CDR1 and CDR2 sequences are MNHNS and SASEGT. The V and J ends lost 0 bases and 4 bases, in that order; junction bases with no gene match: 7. The CDR3 has 16 amino acids. Sequenced by immunoSEQ multiplex PCR; TCRdb stores in-frame clones only, minus some. Among fewer than 50,000 clones listed, over 60% were seen once. The sample originates from a study of OX40 agonist ivuxolimab in advanced cancers. Study-level results: Certain nonresponders additionally had low normalized T-cell clonal expansion.

This clonotype was obtained from an adult with an advanced solid tumor such as melanoma, head and neck, liver or kidney cancer. The genes are TRBV6-1 and TRBJ1-1; 8 nucleotides line up with TRBD1. The sequencing here drew on CD4+ or CD8+ T cells sorted from blood, taken in a trial of the OX40 agonist ivuxolimab. CDR3 nucleotide sequence: TGTGCCAGCAGTGAAGCGTGGAGGACAGGGACCACTGAAGCTTTCTTT. As protein: CASSEAWRTGTTEAFF.